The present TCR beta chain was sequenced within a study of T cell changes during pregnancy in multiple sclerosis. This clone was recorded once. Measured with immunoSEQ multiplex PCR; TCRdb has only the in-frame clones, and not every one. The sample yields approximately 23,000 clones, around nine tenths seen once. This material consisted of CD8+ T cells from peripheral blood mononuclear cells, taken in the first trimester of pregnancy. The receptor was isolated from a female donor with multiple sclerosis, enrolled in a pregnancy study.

The chain's CDR3 is CASSELVGGSGNTIYF. In DNA, the CDR3 is TGTGCCAGCAGTGAGCTAGTGGGTGGCTCTGGAAACACCATATATTTT. The chain links TRBV2 to TRBJ1-3, with D unclear. Germline CDR1 is SNHLY and CDR2 is FYNNEI. The germline V and J ends were trimmed by 3 bases and 0 bases, with 12 bases remaining between them. The CDR3 length is 16 residues.